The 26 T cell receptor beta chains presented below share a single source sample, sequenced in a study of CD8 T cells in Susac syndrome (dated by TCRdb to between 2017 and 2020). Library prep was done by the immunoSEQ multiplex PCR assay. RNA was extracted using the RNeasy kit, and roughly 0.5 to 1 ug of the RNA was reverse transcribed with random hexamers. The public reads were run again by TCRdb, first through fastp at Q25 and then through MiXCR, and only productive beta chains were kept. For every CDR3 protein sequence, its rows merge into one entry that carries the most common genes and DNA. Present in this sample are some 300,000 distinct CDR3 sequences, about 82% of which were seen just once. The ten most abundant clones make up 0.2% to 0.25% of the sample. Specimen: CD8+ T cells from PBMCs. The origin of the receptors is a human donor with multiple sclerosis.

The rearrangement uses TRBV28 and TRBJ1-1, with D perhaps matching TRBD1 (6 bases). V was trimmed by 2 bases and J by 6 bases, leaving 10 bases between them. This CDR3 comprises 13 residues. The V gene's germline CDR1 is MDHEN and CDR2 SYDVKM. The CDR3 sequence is CASSLTGSAEAFF. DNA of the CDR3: TGTGCCAGCAGTTTAACAGGGAGCGCTGAAGCTTTCTTT.

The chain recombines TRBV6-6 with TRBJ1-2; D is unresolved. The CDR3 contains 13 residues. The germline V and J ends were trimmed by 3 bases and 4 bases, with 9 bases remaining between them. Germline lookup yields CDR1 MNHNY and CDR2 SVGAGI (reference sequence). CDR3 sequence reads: CASSYPPSYGYTF. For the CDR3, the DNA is TGTGCCAGCAGTTATCCTCCTTCCTATGGCTACACCTTC.

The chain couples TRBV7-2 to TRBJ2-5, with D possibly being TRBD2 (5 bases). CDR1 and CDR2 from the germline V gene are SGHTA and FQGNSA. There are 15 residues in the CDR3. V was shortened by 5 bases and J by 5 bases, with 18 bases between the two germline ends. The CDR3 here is CASSPTVPTGETQYF. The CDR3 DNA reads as TGTGCCAGCAGCCCAACGGTCCCGACGGGGGAGACCCAGTACTTC.

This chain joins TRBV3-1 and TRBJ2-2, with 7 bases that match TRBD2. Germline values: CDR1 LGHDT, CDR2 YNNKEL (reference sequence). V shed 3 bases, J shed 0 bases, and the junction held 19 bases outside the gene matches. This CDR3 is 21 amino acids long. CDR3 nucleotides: TGTGCCAGCAGCCATGTTTTATTAGCGGGTTACACCGGAGCGAACACCGGGGAGCTGTTTTTT. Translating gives CASSHVLLAGYTGANTGELFF.

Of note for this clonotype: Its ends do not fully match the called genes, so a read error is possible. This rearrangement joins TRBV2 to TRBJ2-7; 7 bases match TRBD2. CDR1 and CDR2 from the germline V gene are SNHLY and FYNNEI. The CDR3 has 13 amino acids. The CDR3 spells CASRGGLPYEQYF. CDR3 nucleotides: TGTGCCAGCAGGGGGGGACTACCCTATGAGCAGTACTTC.

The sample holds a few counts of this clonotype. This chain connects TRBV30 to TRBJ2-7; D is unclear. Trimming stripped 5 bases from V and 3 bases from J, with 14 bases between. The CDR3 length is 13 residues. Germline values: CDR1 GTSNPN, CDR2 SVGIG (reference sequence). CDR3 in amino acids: CAWGYGVGYEQYF. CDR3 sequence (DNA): TGTGCCTGGGGTTATGGGGTCGGCTACGAGCAGTACTTC.

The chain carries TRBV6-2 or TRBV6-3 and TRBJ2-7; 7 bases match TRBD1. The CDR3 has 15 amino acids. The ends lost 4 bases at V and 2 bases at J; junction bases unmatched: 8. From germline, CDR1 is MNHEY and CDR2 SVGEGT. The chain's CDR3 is CASSWWQGETYEQYF. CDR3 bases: TGTGCCAGCAGTTGGTGGCAGGGGGAAACCTACGAGCAGTACTTC.

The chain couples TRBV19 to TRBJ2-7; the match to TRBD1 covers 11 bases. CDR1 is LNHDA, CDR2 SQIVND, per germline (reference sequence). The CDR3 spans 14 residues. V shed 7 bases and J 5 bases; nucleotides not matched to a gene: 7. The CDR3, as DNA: TGTGCCAGTATCGATCAGGGACAGGGGGACGAGCAGTACTTC. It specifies CASIDQGQGDEQYF. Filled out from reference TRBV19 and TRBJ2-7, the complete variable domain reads DGGITQSPKYLFRKEGQNVTLSCEQNLNHDAMYWYRQDPGQGLRLIYYSQIVNDFQKGDIAEGYSVSREKKESFPLTVTSAQKNPTAFYLCASIDQGQGDEQYFGPGTRLTVT.

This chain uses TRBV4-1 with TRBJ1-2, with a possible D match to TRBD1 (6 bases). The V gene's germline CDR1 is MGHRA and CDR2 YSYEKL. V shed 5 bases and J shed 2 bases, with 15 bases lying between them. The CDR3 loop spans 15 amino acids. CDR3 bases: TGCGCCAGCAGCTCATGGACAGAAGCGAACTATGGCTACACCTTC. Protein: CASSSWTEANYGYTF.

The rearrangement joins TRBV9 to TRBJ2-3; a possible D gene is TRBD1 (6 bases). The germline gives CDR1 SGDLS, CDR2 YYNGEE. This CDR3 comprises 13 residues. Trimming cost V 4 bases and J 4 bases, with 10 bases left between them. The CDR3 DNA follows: TGTGCCAGCAGCTGGGACACCGCAGATACGCAGTATTTT. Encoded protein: CASSWDTADTQYF.

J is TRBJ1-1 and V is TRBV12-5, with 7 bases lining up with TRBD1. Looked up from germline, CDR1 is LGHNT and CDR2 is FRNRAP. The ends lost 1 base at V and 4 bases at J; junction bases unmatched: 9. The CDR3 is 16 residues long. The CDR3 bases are TGTGCTAGTGGTTTGGGGGCAGGAGGGGGCGGCACTGAAGCTTTCTTT. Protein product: CASGLGAGGGGTEAFF.

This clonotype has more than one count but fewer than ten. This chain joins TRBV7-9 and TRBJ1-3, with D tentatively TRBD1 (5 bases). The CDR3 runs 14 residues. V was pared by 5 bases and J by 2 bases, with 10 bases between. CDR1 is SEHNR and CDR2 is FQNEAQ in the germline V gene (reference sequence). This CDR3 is CASSEGSTGNTIYF. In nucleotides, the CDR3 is TGTGCCAGCAGCGAGGGGTCGACTGGAAACACCATATATTTT.

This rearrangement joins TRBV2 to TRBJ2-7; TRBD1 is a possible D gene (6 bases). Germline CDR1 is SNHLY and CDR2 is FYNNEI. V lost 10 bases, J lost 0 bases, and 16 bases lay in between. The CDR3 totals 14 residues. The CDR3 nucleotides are TGTGCCACCGAAGACAGGAGAGTCTCCTACGAGCAGTACTTC. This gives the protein CATEDRRVSYEQYF.

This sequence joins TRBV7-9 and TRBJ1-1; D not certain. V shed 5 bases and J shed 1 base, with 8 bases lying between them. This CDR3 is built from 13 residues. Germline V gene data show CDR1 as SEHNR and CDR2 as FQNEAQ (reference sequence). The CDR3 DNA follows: TGTGCCAGCAGCCCCTGGGAGAACACTGAAGCTTTCTTT. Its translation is CASSPWENTEAFF.

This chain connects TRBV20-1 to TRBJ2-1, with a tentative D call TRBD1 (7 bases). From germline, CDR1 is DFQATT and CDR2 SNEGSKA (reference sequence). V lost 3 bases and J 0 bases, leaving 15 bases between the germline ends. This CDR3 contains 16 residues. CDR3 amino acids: CSARGPGGTSYNEQFF. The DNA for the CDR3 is TGCAGTGCTAGGGGGCCAGGGGGGACCTCCTACAATGAGCAGTTCTTC.

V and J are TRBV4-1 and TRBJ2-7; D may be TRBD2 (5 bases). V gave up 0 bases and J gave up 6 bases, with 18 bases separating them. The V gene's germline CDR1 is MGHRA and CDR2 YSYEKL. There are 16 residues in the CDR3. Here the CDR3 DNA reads TGCGCCAGCAGCCAAGACCGGTCGGACGGCGCGGGCGAGCAGTACTTC. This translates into CASSQDRSDGAGEQYF.

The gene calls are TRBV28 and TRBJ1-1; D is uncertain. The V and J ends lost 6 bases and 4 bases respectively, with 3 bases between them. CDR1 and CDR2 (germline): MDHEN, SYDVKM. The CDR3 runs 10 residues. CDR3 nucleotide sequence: TGTGCCAGCAGGGCCACTGAAGCTTTCTTT. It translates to CASRATEAFF.

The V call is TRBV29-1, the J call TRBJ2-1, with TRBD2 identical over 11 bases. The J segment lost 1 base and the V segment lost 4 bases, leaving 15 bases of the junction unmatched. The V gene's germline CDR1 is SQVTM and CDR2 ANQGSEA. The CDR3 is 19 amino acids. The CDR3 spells CSVGSLAGVIVRSYNEQFF. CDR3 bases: TGCAGCGTTGGATCACTAGCGGGAGTAATCGTTAGGTCCTACAATGAGCAGTTCTTC.

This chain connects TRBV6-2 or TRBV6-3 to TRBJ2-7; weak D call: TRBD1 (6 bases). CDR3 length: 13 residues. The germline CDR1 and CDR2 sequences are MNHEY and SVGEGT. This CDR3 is CAATGGSSYEQYF. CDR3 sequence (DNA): TGTGCGGCTACTGGGGGCAGCTCCTACGAGCAGTACTTC.

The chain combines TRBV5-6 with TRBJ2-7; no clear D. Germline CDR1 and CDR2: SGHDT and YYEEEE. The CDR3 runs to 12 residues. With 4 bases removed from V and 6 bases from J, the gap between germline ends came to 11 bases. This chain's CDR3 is CASSRARLEQYF. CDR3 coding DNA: TGTGCCAGCAGCCGGGCGAGGCTCGAGCAGTACTTC.

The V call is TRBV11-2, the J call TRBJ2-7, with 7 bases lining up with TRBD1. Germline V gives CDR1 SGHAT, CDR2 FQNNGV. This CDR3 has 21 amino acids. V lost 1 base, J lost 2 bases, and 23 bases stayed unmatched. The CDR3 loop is CASSLGGVGRGMFLRPYEQYF. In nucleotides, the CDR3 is TGTGCCAGCAGCTTAGGTGGGGTAGGCAGGGGGATGTTCCTTCGGCCCTACGAGCAGTACTTC. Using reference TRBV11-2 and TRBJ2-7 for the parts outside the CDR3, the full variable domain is EAGVAQSPRYKIIEKRQSVAFWCNPISGHATLYWYQQILGQGPKLLIQFQNNGVVDDSQLPKDRFSAERLKGVDSTLKIQPAKLEDSAVYLCASSLGGVGRGMFLRPYEQYFGPGTRLTVT.

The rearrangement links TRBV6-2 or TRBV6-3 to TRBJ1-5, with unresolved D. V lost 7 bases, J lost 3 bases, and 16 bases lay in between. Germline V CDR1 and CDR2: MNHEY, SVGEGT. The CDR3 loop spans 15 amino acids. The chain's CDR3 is CASTDPGEDNQPQHF. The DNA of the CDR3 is TGTGCCAGCACGGACCCCGGGGAGGACAATCAGCCCCAGCATTTT.

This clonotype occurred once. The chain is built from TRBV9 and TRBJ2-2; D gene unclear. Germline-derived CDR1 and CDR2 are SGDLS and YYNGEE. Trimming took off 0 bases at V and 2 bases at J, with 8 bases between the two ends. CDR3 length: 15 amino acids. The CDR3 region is CASSVALVNTGELFF. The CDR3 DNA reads TGTGCCAGCAGCGTAGCACTTGTTAACACCGGGGAGCTGTTTTTT. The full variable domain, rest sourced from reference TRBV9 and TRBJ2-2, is DSGVTQTPKHLITATGQRVTLRCSPRSGDLSVYWYQQSLDQGLQFLIQYYNGEERAKGNILERFSAQQFPDLHSELNLSSLELGDSALYFCASSVALVNTGELFFGEGSRLTVL.

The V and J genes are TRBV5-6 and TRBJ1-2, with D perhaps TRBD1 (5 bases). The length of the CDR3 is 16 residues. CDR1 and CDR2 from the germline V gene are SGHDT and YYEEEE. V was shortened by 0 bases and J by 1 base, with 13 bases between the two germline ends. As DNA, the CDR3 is TGTGCCAGCAGCTTGGAGGGTCCAGGGATTAACTATGGCTACACCTTC. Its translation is CASSLEGPGINYGYTF.

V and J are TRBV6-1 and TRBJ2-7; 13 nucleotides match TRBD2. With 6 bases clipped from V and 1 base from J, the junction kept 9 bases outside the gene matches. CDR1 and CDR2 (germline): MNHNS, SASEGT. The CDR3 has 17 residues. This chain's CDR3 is CASRRTSGRRGSYEQYF. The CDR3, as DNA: TGTGCCAGCAGACGGACTAGCGGGAGAAGAGGATCCTACGAGCAGTACTTC.

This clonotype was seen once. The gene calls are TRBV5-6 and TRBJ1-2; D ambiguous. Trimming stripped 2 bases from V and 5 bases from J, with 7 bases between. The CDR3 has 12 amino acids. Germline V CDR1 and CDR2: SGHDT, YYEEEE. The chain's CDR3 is CASSFPDYGYTF. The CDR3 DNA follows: TGTGCCAGCAGCTTTCCAGATTATGGCTACACCTTC. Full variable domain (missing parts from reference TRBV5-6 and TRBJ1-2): DAGVTQSPTHLIKTRGQQVTLRCSPKSGHDTVSWYQQALGQGPQFIFQYYEEEERQRGNFPDRFSGHQFPNYSSELNVNALLLGDSALYLCASSFPDYGYTFGSGTRLTVV.